This T cell receptor (beta chain) was sequenced in a study of blood T cell repertoires in COVID-19. Study at large: Material from acute and convalescent COVID-19 was sourced from the United States, Italy and Spain. The cDNA or gDNA used as material had been derived from T cells, B-cell-depleted T cells, or PBMCs.

Libraries were prepared by immunoSEQ multiplex PCR; TCRdb keeps only in-frame clonotypes and omits some of them. The table lists about 50,000 clones, under 85% of them singletons. This CDR3 spans 14 amino acids. The V gene end was trimmed by 7 bases and the J gene end by 5 bases; junction bases not matched to a gene: 8. Per the germline V gene, CDR1 is WSHSY and CDR2 is SAAADI. Sequenced input: peripheral blood. The chain carries TRBV10-2 and TRBJ1-1, with 9 nucleotides matching TRBD1. This clonotype was obtained from a man in his 60s with acute or convalescent COVID-19. CDR3 DNA sequence: TGCGCCAGCACCTTACAGGGGGCGCTGACTGAAGCTTTCTTT. Its translation: CASTLQGALTEAFF.